These T cell receptor beta chains were read from a single sample in a study of T cells in Graves' hyperthyroidism and ophthalmopathy. Using its own MiXCR run on the multiplex PCR reads, TCRdb lists one record per CDR3 protein. The data show a few hundred thousand distinct CDR3 sequences, about 17% seen once. Sample: blood. The receptors were gathered from a woman aged 55-70 years with Graves' ophthalmopathy. Each CDR3 is given with its conserved first and last residue.

J: TRBJ2-1
V: TRBV24-1
length: 15
CDR3: CATSDLSSGSNGQFF

J: TRBJ2-3
V: TRBV7-3
length: 14
CDR3: CASSQGTRGDTQYF

J: TRBJ2-2
V: TRBV11-2
length: 15
CDR3: CASSLEPGGTAELFF

J: TRBJ1-5
V: TRBV7-2
length: 14
CDR3: CASSTDRGRQPQHF

J: TRBJ2-7
V: TRBV6-2/TRBV6-3
length: 14
CDR3: CASSRLAGSEEQYF

J: TRBJ2-6
V: TRBV6-2/TRBV6-3
length: 20
CDR3: CASRNTFSWQYFSGANVLTF

J: TRBJ2-1
V: TRBV5-6
length: 15
CDR3: CASSLLAGGRHEQFF

J: TRBJ1-5
V: TRBV19
length: 15
CDR3: CASSAHRASNQPQHF

J: TRBJ1-2
V: TRBV5-8
length: 14
CDR3: CASSSYGGGDGYTF

J: TRBJ2-7
V: TRBV6-1
length: 14
CDR3: CASSEGGQSYEQYF

J: TRBJ2-5
V: TRBV12-3/TRBV12-4
length: 15
CDR3: CASSLRQGPQETQYF

J: TRBJ1-1
V: TRBV10-3
length: 15
CDR3: CAIRENQRSNTEAFF

J: TRBJ1-2
V: TRBV6-1
length: 15
CDR3: CASTEIGRTNYGYTF